A selection of T cell receptor beta chains follows, all from one sample in a study of OX40 agonist ivuxolimab in advanced cancers. Produced via immunoSEQ multiplex PCR; TCRdb's table is partial and in-frame only. This table holds about 79,000 clones, around 94% found once. The material sequenced was CD4+ or CD8+ T cells sorted from blood, taken in a trial of the OX40 agonist ivuxolimab. Receptor source: an adult with an advanced solid tumor such as melanoma, head and neck, liver or kidney cancer. Both conserved end residues are part of each CDR3. The D gene is left open where the match is weak. The size field is filled for only some rows; it gives once, few, many or a size class.

V gene	clone size	J gene	D gene	CDR3 DNA	CDR3 protein
TRBV9	-	TRBJ2-3	-	TGTGCCAGCAGCGTATTGGATACACTGGATACGCAGTATTTT	CASSVLDTLDTQYF
TRBV13	-	TRBJ2-7	-	TGTGCCAGCAGCTTAGAAGTACAGGGCGATCCTGGATTCGCTTACGAGCAGTACTTC	CASSLEVQGDPGFAYEQYF
TRBV5-4	-	TRBJ2-5	-	TGTGCCAGCAGCTTGACAGGGCTCCAAGAGACCCAGTACTTC	CASSLTGLQETQYF
TRBV4-3	-	TRBJ2-3	TRBD2	TGCGCCAGCAGCCAAGCCGGGAGGGTGACAGATACGCAGTATTTT	CASSQAGRVTDTQYF
TRBV19	-	TRBJ2-7	-	TGTGCCAGTACCCCCGACGGATATAGCTCCTACGAGCAGTACTTC	CASTPDGYSSYEQYF
TRBV11-3	-	TRBJ2-3	-	TGTGCCAGCAGGGGGGGTAGCACAGATACGCAGTATTTT	CASRGGSTDTQYF
TRBV29-1	-	TRBJ1-1	-	TGCAGCGTTGATGTCGGGCACACTGAAGCTTTCTTT	CSVDVGHTEAFF
TRBV28	-	TRBJ2-7	-	TGTGCCAGCAGTTTAAGGCTTAGTAACTACGAGCAGTACTTC	CASSLRLSNYEQYF
TRBV28	-	TRBJ2-3	-	TGTGCCAGCAGCCCCCTGGTGGGTGGCACAGATACGCAGTATTTT	CASSPLVGGTDTQYF
TRBV18	-	TRBJ2-4	TRBD1	TGTGCCAGCTCACACCCAGGGGGCGATCCGGCCAAAAACATTCAGTACTTC	CASSHPGGDPAKNIQYF
TRBV28	-	TRBJ2-2	TRBD2	TGTGCCAGCAACTCCTTGACTAGCGGGGGGGCCGGGGAGCTGTTTTTT	CASNSLTSGGAGELFF
TRBV6-4	-	TRBJ2-3	-	TGTGCCAGCAGTGACGGCGACTCTCACCACCACACAGATACGCAGTATTTT	CASSDGDSHHHTDTQYF
TRBV6-5	-	TRBJ2-1	-	TGTGCCAGCGGGGGCTCCTACAATGAGCAGTTCTTC	CASGGSYNEQFF
TRBV11-2	-	TRBJ2-7	-	TGTGCCAGCAGCTTTGGGCAGGGAGTTGGCGAGCAGTACTTC	CASSFGQGVGEQYF
TRBV7-8	-	TRBJ2-3	TRBD2	TGTGCCAGCGGGTGGACTAGCGAAGCGCAGTATTTT	CASGWTSEAQYF
TRBV4-3	-	TRBJ2-3	-	TGCGCCAGCAGCCGTGCCCTAGCCCAGGTTACAAGCACAGATACGCAGTATTTT	CASSRALAQVTSTDTQYF
TRBV5-1	-	TRBJ2-5	-	TGCGCCAGCAGCTTGGCCCCTCGGGGACAAGAGACCCAGTACTTC	CASSLAPRGQETQYF
TRBV4-1	-	TRBJ1-4	-	TGCGCCAGCAGCCAGACAGCTCCGGTAAATGAAAAACTGTTTTTT	CASSQTAPVNEKLFF
TRBV6-4	once	TRBJ1-1	-	TGTGCCAGCAGTGTGGGGGAGCACACTGAAGCTTTCTTT	CASSVGEHTEAFF
TRBV28	once	TRBJ1-2	TRBD1	TGTGCCAGCAGTAATGGGGACAGGGAAAAGTATCACTATGGCTACACCTTC	CASSNGDREKYHYGYTF
TRBV23-1	-	TRBJ1-4	-	TGCGCCAGCAGGGCGGGGGGCAAGGAAAAACTGTTTTTT	CASRAGGKEKLFF
TRBV28	once	TRBJ2-4	-	TGTGCCAGCAGCTCGGGACTAGCCAAAAACATTCAGTACTTC	CASSSGLAKNIQYF